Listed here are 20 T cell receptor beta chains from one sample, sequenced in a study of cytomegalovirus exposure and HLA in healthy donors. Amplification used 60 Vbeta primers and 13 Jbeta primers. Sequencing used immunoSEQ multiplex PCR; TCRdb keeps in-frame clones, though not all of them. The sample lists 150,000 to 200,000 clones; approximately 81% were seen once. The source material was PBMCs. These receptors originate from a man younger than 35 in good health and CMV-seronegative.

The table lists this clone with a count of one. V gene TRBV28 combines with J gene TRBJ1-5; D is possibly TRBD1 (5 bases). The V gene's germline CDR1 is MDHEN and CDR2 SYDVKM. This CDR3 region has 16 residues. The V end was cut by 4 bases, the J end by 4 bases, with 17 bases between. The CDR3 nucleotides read TGTGCCAGCAGTTGGGGCGGGGGAATGTGGAATCAGCCCCAGCATTTT. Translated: CASSWGGGMWNQPQHF.

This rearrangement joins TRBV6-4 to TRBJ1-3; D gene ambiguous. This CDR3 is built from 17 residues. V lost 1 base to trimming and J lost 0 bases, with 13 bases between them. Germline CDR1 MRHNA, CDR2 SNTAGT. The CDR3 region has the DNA TGTGCCAGCAGTGACTTATACGACACTTACTCTGGAAACACCATATATTTT. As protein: CASSDLYDTYSGNTIYF.

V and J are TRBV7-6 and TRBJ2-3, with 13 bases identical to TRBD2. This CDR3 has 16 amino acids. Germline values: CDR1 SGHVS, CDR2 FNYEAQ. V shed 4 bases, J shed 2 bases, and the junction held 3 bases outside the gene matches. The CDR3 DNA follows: TGTGCCAGCAGCTCCGGACTAGCGGGAGTCACAGATACGCAGTATTTT. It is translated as CASSSGLAGVTDTQYF.

The CDR3 reads CASSTGLGQLFSYEQYF. The CDR3 bases are TGTGCCAGCAGCACCGGGCTCGGACAGCTGTTTTCCTACGAGCAGTACTTC. The chain carries TRBV11-2 and TRBJ2-7; the D gene is possibly TRBD1 (6 bases). The CDR3 runs to 17 residues. Per germline, CDR1 SGHAT and CDR2 FQNNGV. V was shortened by 5 bases and J by 1 base, with 21 bases between the two germline ends.

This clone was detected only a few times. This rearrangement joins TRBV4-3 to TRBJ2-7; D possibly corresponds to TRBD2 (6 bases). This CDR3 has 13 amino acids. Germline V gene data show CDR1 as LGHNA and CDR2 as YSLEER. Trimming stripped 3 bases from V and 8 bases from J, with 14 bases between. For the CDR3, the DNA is TGCGCCAGCAGCCAGGGGACTCTTGGACAGCAGTACTTC. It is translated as CASSQGTLGQQYF.

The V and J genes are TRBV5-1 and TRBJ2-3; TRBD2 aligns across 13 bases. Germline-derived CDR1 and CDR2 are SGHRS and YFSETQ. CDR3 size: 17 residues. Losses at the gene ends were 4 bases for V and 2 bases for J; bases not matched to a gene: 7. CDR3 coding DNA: TGCGCCAGCAGCGGACTAGCGGGAGTTCGATCCACAGATACGCAGTATTTT. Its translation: CASSGLAGVRSTDTQYF.

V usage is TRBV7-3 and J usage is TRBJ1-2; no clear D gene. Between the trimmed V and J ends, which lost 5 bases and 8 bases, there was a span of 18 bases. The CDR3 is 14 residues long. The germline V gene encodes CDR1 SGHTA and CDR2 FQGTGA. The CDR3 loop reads CASSPGSSPIGYTF. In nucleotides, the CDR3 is TGTGCCAGCAGCCCGGGGTCCTCCCCAATAGGCTACACCTTC.

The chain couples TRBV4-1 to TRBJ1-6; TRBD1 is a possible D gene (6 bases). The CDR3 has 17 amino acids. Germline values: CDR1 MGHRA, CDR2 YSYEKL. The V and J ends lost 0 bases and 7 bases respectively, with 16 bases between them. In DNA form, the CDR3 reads TGCGCCAGCAGCCAAGATTGGGGGGGGCTACTAAATTCACCCCTCCACTTT. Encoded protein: CASSQDWGGLLNSPLHF.

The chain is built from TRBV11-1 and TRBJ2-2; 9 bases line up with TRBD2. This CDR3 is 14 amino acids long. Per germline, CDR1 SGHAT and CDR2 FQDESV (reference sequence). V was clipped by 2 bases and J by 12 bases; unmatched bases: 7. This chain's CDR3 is CASSLLAGPGQLFF. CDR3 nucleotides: TGTGCCAGCAGCTTACTAGCGGGGCCAGGGCAGCTGTTTTTT.

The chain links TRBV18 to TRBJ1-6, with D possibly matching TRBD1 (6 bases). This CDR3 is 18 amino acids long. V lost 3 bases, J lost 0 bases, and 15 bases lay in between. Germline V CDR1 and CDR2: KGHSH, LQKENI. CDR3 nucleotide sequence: TGTGCCAGCTCACCGGATACAGGGCCGTTCTCCTATAATTCACCCCTCCACTTT. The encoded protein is CASSPDTGPFSYNSPLHF.

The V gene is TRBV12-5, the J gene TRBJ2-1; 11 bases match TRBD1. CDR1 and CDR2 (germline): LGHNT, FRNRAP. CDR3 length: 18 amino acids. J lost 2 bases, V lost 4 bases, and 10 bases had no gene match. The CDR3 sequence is CASGSRDRGLFPYNEQFF. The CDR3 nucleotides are TGTGCTAGTGGTTCCCGGGACAGGGGGTTATTTCCCTACAATGAGCAGTTCTTC.

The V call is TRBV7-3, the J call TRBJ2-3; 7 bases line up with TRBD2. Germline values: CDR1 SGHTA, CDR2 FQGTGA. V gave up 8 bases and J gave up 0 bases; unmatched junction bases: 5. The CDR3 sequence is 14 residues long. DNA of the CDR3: TGTGCCAGCGGGAGGGGCTCTAGCACAGATACGCAGTATTTT. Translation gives CASGRGSSTDTQYF.

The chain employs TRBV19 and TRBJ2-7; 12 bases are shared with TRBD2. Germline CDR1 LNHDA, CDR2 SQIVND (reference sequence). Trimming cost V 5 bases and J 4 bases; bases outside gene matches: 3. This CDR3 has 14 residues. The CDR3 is CASSPGLAGYEQYF. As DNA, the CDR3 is TGTGCCAGTAGTCCCGGACTAGCGGGGTACGAGCAGTACTTC.

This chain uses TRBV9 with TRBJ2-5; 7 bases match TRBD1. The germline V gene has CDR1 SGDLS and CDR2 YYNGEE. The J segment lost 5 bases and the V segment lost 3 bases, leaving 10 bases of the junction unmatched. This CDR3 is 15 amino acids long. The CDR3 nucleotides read TGTGCCAGCAGCGCTATGACAGGGTTCGGGGAGACCCAGTACTTC. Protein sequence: CASSAMTGFGETQYF. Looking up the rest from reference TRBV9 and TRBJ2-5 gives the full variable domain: DSGVTQTPKHLITATGQRVTLRCSPRSGDLSVYWYQQSLDQGLQFLIQYYNGEERAKGNILERFSAQQFPDLHSELNLSSLELGDSALYFCASSAMTGFGETQYFGPGTRLLVL.

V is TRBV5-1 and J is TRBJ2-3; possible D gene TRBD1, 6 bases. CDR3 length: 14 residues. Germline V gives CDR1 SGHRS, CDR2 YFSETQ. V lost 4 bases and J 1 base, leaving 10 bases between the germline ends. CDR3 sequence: CASSVQGRTDTQYF. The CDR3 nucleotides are TGCGCCAGCAGCGTCCAGGGGCGCACAGATACGCAGTATTTT.

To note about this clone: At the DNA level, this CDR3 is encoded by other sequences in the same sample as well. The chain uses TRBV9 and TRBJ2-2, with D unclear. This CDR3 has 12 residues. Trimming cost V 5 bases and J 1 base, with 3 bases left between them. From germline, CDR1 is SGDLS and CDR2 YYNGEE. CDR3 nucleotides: TGTGCCAGCAGTCAGAACACCGGGGAGCTGTTTTTT. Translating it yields CASSQNTGELFF.

The CDR3 region is CASSIYRENSPLHF. The CDR3 DNA reads as TGTGCCAGCAGCATCTACAGGGAAAATTCACCCCTCCACTTT. The chain links TRBV5-4 to TRBJ1-6; perhaps TRBD1 as D (6 bases). Trimming removed 4 bases at V and 7 bases at J, with 12 bases between. There are 14 residues in the CDR3. CDR1 is SGHNT and CDR2 is YYREEE in the germline V gene (reference sequence).

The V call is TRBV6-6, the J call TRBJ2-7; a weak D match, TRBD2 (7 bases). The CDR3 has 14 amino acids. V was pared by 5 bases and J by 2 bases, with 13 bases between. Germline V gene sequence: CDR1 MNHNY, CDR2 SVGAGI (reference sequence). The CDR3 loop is CASSPPGGPYEQYF. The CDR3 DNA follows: TGTGCCAGCAGTCCTCCGGGGGGCCCCTACGAGCAGTACTTC.

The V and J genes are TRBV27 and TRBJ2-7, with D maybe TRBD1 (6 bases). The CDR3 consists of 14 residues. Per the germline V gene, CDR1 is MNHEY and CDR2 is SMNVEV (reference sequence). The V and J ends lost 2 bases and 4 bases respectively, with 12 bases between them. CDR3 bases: TGTGCCAGCAGTTTAGGCAGGGGTGCATACGAGCAGTACTTC. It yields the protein CASSLGRGAYEQYF.

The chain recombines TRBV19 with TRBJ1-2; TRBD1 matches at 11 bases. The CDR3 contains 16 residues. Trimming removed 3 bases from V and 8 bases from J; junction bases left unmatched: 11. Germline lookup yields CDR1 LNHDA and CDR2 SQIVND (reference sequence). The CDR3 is CASSIIPRDRGNGYTF. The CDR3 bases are TGTGCCAGTAGTATTATACCCCGGGACAGGGGGAACGGCTACACCTTC.